The present T cell receptor (beta chain) was sequenced within a study of glioma-infiltrating T cells (dated by TCRdb to about 2016). About the study as a whole: The low-grade gliomas were WHO grade II oligodendrogliomas or astrocytomas, while the glioblastomas were WHO grade IV tumors sampled at initial diagnosis rather than at recurrent diagnosis. To gauge divergence between tissue and blood T-cell populations, every tissue-infiltrating repertoire was compared against the peripheral blood repertoire from the same patient. Glioma patients received dexamethasone for six or fewer days before surgery. Sequencing of TCR alpha- and beta-chain repertoires was performed on glioma tissue, on non-neoplastic brain tissue, and on matched peripheral blood mononuclear cells. The paired cohort comprised three low-grade glioma patients, about 8 primary glioblastoma patients and three non-glioma patients contributing non-neoplastic brain tissue. For blood libraries, the target was roughly 4- to 10-fold sequencing coverage of some 980,000 peripheral T cells. Here is what the overall study found, with its caveats: Group comparisons were based on small numbers of patients: three non-neoplastic, three low-grade glioma and seven to nine glioblastoma patients. VJ-independent divergence between tissue and blood was found to be below expectation in non-neoplastic patients but above expectation in all gliomas, particularly low-grade gliomas. Patients with low tissue-blood divergence were marked by a signature set of shared blood CDR3 motifs, and this signature set was depleted in highly divergent patients. Very few CDR3 sequences were found to be shared between tissue and blood, and this scarcity was attributed to high CDR3 diversity and limited sampling.

Immediately after resection, surgical brain or tumor specimens were cryofrozen in liquid nitrogen, with peripheral blood cells collected concurrently. The germline V gene (reference sequence) specifies DFQATT as CDR1 and SNEGSKA as CDR2. V drops 4 bases and J drops 3 bases, leaving 7 bases in between. The CDR3 has 12 amino acids, counting the end cysteine and phenylalanine. This entry keeps only the CDR3 DNA: 36 bases, framed from base 1. TCR alpha and beta CDR3 regions were amplified with the iRepertoire nested amplicon-rescue multiplex PCR (arm-PCR) platform from RNA. One-step reverse transcription and amplification used roughly 100-450 ng of tissue mRNA or PBMC total RNA as input. Following bead purification, Illumina adapters were added through a secondary multiplex PCR, and the libraries were then gel-purified between 200 and 400 bp. The libraries contained internal 6-nucleotide barcodes that were used for demultiplexing. Sequencing of libraries was performed on an Illumina MiSeq with 2x220 or 2x250 nucleotide paired-end reads. Under the source paper's analysis protocol: FLASH 1.2.11 was used to merge paired reads, and BWA-MEM then aligned the reads to the GRCh37 human genome before TRA and TRB reads were extracted. V and J assignment used an IMGT-derived reference of cassette sequences and CDR3 motifs that included pseudogenes. Reads were translated in three frames, and productive CDR3s were defined by a C…FGXG motif without stop codons. Unique combinations of V-J cassette pair and CDR3 amino acid sequence were defined as clonotypes. Hamming distance filtering was applied to reads, with thresholds set by the sequence error rate of each sample in mapped regions. Starting from the raw public reads, TCRdb applied fastp trimming at Q25, assembled clones with MiXCR and retained in-frame beta chains. Under each unique CDR3 protein, matching rows form one entry showing the most common genes and DNA. The authors' filters were not applied to this entry. The sample table holds fewer than 500,000 distinct CDR3 sequences, of which around 45% were seen once. Around 11% of the sample goes to the ten largest clones.

With regard to this clonotype: It lacks a known antigen. Base qualities were left out, and no much larger clone turns up one base away.

Recombination joined TRBV20-1 with TRBJ1-5; no confident D gene assignment can be made. The source material was glioma tissue, nonneoplastic brain tissue, or PBMCs (not recorded which). The TCR was taken from a human donor with low-grade glioma or glioblastoma, undergoing nonglioma brain surgery, or in good health (not recorded which). The CDR3 is CSATRPNQPQHF. The nucleotide sequence is TGCAGTGCTACCAGGCCCAATCAGCCCCAGCATTTT.